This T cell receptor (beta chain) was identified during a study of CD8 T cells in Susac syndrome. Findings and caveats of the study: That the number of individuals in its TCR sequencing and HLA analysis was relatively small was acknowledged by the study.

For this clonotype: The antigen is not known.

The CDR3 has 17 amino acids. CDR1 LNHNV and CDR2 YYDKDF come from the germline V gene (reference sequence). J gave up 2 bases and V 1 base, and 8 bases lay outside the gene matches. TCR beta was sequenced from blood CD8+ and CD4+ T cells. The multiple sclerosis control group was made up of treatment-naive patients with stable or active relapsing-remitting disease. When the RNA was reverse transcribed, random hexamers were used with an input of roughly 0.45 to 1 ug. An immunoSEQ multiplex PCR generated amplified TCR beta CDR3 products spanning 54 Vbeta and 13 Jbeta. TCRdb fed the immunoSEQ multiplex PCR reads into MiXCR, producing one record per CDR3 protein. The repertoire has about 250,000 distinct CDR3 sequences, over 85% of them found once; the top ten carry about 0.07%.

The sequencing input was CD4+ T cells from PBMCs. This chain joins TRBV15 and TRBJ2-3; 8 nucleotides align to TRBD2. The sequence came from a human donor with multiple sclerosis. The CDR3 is CATSRGSPLAATDTQYF. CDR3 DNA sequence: TGTGCCACCAGCAGAGGTTCCCCACTAGCGGCCACAGATACGCAGTATTTT.